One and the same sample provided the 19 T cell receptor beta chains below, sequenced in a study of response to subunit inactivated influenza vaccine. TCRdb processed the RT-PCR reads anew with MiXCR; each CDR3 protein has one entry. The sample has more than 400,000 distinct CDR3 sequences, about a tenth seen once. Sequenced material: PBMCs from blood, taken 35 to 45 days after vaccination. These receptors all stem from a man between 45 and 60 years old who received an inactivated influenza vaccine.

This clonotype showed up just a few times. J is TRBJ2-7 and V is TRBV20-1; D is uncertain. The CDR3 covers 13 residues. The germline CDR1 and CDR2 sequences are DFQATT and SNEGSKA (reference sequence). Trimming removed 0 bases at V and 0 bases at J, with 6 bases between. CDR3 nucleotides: TGCAGTGCTAGAGACAGCGACTCCTACGAGCAGTACTTC. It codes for CSARDSDSYEQYF.

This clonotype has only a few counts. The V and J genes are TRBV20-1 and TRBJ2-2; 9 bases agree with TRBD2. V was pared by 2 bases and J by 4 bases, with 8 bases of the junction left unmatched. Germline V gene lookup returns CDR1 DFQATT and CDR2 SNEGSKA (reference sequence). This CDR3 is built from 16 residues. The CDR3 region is CSARPLAGDSTGELFF. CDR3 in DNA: TGCAGTGCTAGACCATTAGCGGGAGATTCCACCGGGGAGCTGTTTTTT.

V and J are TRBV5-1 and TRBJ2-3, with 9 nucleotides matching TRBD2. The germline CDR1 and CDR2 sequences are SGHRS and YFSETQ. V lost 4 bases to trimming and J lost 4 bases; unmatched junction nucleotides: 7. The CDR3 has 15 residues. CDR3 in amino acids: CASSGTGLAPDTQYF. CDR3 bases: TGCGCCAGCAGCGGGACGGGACTAGCCCCAGATACGCAGTATTTT.

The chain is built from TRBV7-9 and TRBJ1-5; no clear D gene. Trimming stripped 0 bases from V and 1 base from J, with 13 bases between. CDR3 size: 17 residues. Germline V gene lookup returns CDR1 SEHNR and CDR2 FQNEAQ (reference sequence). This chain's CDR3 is CASSLAGQDLSNQPQHF. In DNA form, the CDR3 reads TGTGCCAGCAGCTTAGCGGGTCAGGACCTAAGCAATCAGCCCCAGCATTTT.

The CDR3 DNA reads TGTGCCAGCACCTACAGGGTTACTAACTATGGCTACACCTTC. This translates into CASTYRVTNYGYTF. The J gene is TRBJ1-2, the V gene TRBV12-3 or TRBV12-4; possibly TRBD1 for D (6 bases). The V gene lost 7 bases and the J gene lost 0 bases, with 12 bases spanning the gap. The CDR3 is 14 amino acids.

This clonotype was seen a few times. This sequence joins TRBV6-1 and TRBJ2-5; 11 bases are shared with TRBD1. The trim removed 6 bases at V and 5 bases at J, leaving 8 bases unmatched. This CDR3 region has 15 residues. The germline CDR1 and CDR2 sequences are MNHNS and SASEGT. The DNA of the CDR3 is TGTGCCAGCAGGACCGGGACAGGGGGTCAGGAGACCCAGTACTTC. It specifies CASRTGTGGQETQYF.

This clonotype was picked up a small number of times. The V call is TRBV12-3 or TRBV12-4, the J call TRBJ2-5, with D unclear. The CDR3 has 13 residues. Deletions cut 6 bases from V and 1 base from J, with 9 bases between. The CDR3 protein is CASSRYTQETQYF. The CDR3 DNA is TGTGCCAGCAGCCGATATACCCAAGAGACCCAGTACTTC.

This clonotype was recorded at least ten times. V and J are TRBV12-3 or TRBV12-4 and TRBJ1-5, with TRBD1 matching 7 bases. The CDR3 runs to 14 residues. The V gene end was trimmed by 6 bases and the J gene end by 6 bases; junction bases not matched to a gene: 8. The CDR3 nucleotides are TGTGCCAGCAGACCCACAGGGGAGGCTCAGCCCCAGCATTTT. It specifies CASRPTGEAQPQHF.

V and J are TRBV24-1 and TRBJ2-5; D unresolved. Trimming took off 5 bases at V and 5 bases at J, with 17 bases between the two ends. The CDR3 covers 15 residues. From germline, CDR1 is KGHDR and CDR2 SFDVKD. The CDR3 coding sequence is TGTGCCACCAGTGGGAAAGGATCGGCGCCCGAGACCCAGTACTTC. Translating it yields CATSGKGSAPETQYF.

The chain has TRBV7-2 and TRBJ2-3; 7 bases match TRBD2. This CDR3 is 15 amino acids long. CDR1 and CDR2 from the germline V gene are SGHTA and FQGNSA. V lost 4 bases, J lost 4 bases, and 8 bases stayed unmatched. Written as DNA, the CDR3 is TGTGCCAGCAGCTCCGAAGCGGGGTTCGCAGATACGCAGTATTTT. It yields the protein CASSSEAGFADTQYF.

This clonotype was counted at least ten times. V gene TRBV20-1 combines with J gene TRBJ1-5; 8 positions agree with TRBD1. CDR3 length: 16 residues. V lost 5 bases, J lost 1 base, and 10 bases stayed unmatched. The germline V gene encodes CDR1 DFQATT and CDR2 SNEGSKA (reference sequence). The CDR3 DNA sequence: TGCAGTGCTGGAGGACAGGGCCTACGAAGCAATCAGCCCCAGCATTTT. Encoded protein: CSAGGQGLRSNQPQHF.

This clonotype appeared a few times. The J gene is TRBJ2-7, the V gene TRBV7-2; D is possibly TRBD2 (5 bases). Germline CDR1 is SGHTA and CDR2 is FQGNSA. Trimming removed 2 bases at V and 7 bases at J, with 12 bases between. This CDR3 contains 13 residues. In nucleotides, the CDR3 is TGTGCCAGCAGCTTAATTCCGGGAAGAGAGCAGTACTTC. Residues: CASSLIPGREQYF.

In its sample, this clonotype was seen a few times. CDR3 nucleotide sequence: TGCAGCGTTGAAGGACTAGCGGGAGGATCTAGCACAGATACGCAGTATTTT. It specifies CSVEGLAGGSSTDTQYF. The V gene is TRBV29-1, the J gene TRBJ2-3; 13 nucleotides line up with TRBD2. V dropped 1 base and J dropped 0; count of bases not matched to a gene: 4. This CDR3 comprises 17 residues. Germline V lookup: CDR1 SQVTM, CDR2 ANQGSEA.

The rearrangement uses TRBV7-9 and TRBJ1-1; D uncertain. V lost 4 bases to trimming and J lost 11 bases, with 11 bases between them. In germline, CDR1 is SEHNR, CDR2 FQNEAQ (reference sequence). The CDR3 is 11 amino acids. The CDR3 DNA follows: TGTGCCAGCAGCTCCACCGAAATGGCTTTCTTT. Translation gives CASSSTEMAFF.

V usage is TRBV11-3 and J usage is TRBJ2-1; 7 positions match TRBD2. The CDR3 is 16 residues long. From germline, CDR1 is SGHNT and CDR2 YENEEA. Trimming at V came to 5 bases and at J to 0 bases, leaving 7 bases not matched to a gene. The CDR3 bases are TGTGCCAGCAGCCCCGGCCGGGAGGACTCCTACAATGAGCAGTTCTTC. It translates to CASSPGREDSYNEQFF.

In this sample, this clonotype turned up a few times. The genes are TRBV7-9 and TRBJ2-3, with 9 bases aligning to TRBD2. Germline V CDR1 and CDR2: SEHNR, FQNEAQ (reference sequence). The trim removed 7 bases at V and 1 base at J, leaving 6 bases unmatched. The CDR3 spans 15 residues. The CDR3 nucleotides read TGTGCCAGCACCCAAGCGGGAGGAGGCACAGATACGCAGTATTTT. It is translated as CASTQAGGGTDTQYF.

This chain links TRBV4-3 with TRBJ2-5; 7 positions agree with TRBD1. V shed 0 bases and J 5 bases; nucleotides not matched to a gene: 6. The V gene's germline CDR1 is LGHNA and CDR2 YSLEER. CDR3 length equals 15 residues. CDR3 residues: CASSQEDRPRETQYF. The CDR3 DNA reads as TGCGCCAGCAGCCAAGAGGACAGGCCCCGGGAGACCCAGTACTTC.

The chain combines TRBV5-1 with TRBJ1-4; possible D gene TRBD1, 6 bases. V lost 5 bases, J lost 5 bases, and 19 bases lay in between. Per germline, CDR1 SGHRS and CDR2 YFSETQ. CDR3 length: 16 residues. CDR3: CASRDPSTGANEKLFF. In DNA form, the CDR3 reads TGCGCCAGCAGAGACCCATCCACGGGGGCAAATGAAAAACTGTTTTTT.

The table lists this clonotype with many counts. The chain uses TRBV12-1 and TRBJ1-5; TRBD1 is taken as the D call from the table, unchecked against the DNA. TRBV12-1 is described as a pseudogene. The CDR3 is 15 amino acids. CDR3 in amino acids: CASSFVSQGDQPQHF. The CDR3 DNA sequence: TGTGCCAGCAGCTTTGTTTCCCAGGGGGATCAGCCCCAGCATTTT.